This is a list of T cell receptor beta chains from one sample in a study of blood T cell repertoires in COVID-19. Profiling relied on immunoSEQ multiplex PCR, and the TCRdb table lists in-frame clones only, not all of them. The data hold roughly 250,000 clones, with around 90% observed a single time. The sequenced sample consisted of PBMCs or T cells enriched from blood (not recorded which). These receptors were collected from a woman aged 35 to 49 with acute COVID-19. The CDR3 runs from the conserved cysteine through the conserved F or W. D genes are given only for firm matches. Size is stated for part of the rows, as once, few or many counts, or as a class when the clone is expanded.

J gene,clone size,D gene,V gene,CDR3 DNA,CDR3 protein
TRBJ2-7,once,.,TRBV4-1,TGCGCCAGCAGCCAAGTCAGGGAAACAGGGTCCTACGAGCAGTACTTC,CASSQVRETGSYEQYF
TRBJ1-5,.,TRBD1,TRBV19,TGTGCCAGTACCCGGACGGACAGGAATCAGCCCCAGCATTTT,CASTRTDRNQPQHF
TRBJ2-4,.,TRBD1,TRBV6-2/TRBV6-3,TGTGCCAGCAGTTCCCAGGACAGGGCAAGGAACATTCAGTACTTC,CASSSQDRARNIQYF
TRBJ1-4,few,TRBD1,TRBV5-5,TGTGCCAGCAGCTTTGGATACAGGGGCACTAATGAAAAACTGTTTTTT,CASSFGYRGTNEKLFF
TRBJ2-4,.,TRBD1,TRBV24-1,TGTGCCACCAGTGATTCGACAGGGCGGGACATTCAGTACTTC,CATSDSTGRDIQYF
TRBJ1-1,.,.,TRBV27,TGTGCCAGCAGTTTATCTGCCAGGGTAGGGACTGAAGCTTTCTTT,CASSLSARVGTEAFF
TRBJ1-2,.,.,TRBV24-1,TGTGCCACCAGCGGGGGTTCGAGCGGCTACACCTTC,CATSGGSSGYTF
TRBJ1-5,.,.,TRBV2,TGTGCCAGCAGTGAAAGGGGGTATAGCAATCAGCCCCAGCATTTT,CASSERGYSNQPQHF
TRBJ2-7,.,TRBD1,TRBV27,TGTGCCAGCAGTTTAGGGACAGGGTCCTACGAGCAGTACTTC,CASSLGTGSYEQYF
TRBJ1-6,.,.,TRBV5-1,TGCGCCAGCCGCCCGGGTCATTCCTATAATTCACCCCTCCACTTT,CASRPGHSYNSPLHF
TRBJ2-7,.,.,TRBV5-1,TGCGCCAGCAGCGTGAATGGGGGGAGCTCCTACGAGCAGTACTTC,CASSVNGGSSYEQYF
TRBJ1-1,.,.,TRBV4-1,TGCGCCAGCAGCCAAGTCAGGGAGGTTGGGACTGAAGCTTTCTTT,CASSQVREVGTEAFF
TRBJ1-5,.,.,TRBV2,TGTGCCAGCAGTGAACCCCCAGGTTTACAGCCCCAGCATTTT,CASSEPPGLQPQHF
TRBJ1-2,.,.,TRBV6-5,TGTGCCAGCAGACGAGTGAACTATGGCTACACCTTC,CASRRVNYGYTF
TRBJ2-3,.,.,TRBV5-1,TGCGCCAGCAGCTCCAGTGGGCCGAGCACAGATACGCAGTATTTT,CASSSSGPSTDTQYF
TRBJ1-1,.,.,TRBV5-6,TGTGCCAGCAGCTTCTTTGGGGGGACCGGGCCGATCGAAGCTTTCTTT,CASSFFGGTGPIEAFF
TRBJ2-1,.,TRBD1,TRBV7-8,TGTGCCAGCAGCGCCGACAGGGGCGGGTACAATGAGCAGTTCTTC,CASSADRGGYNEQFF
TRBJ2-7,.,.,TRBV5-8,TGTGCCAGCAGCTTGAGTTCCAGGGAGTACTTC,CASSLSSREYF
TRBJ2-2,.,.,TRBV5-1,TGCGCCAGCAGCTTCCGCAGGGTCACTAACGGGGAGCTGTTTTTT,CASSFRRVTNGELFF
TRBJ2-1,.,.,TRBV18,TGTGCCAGCTCACCACCGTCAGGGAACGAGCAGTTCTTC,CASSPPSGNEQFF
TRBJ2-3,.,TRBD1,TRBV6-6,TGTGCCAGCATCTACAGGGGGCGCGCCACAGATACGCAGTATTTT,CASIYRGRATDTQYF
TRBJ1-2,.,.,TRBV6-6,TGTGCCAGCAGTTACCCCCAGGGGAATGAGTATGGCTACACCTTC,CASSYPQGNEYGYTF
TRBJ1-3,.,.,TRBV21-1,TGTGCCAGCAGCAAAGCTAGGCAGCGCCGGGGAAACACCATATATTTT,CASSKARQRRGNTIYF
TRBJ1-1,once,TRBD1,TRBV2,TGTGCCAGCAGACGGACAGGGGTCACTGAAGCTTTCTTT,CASRRTGVTEAFF
TRBJ2-3,.,TRBD2,TRBV10-3,TGTGCCATCAGTGAGTCCTCTAGCGGGACCAGGGGGACAGATACGCAGTATTTT,CAISESSSGTRGTDTQYF
TRBJ2-6,few,.,TRBV24-1,TGTGCCACCAGTGCCGCACGGGGTTCAGTCTCTGGGGCCAACGTCCTGACTTTC,CATSAARGSVSGANVLTF
TRBJ2-1,.,.,TRBV6-2/TRBV6-3,TGTGCCAGCAGTTTCTCCTATGGCTACAATGAGCAGTTCTTC,CASSFSYGYNEQFF
TRBJ1-4,.,.,TRBV6-5,TGTGCCAGCAGTTACCAGCGGGGGAGGGAAAAACTGTTTTTT,CASSYQRGREKLFF
TRBJ2-1,few,.,TRBV20-1,TGCAGTGCTAGTGTCCCAGGCCTCTCCTACAATGAGCAGTTCTTC,CSASVPGLSYNEQFF
TRBJ1-2,once,TRBD1,TRBV2,TGTGCCAGCCTCTTGGAGGGACAGGGCCATGGCTACACCTTC,CASLLEGQGHGYTF
TRBJ2-1,.,TRBD2,TRBV7-2,TGTGCCAGCAGCGAAAACGGACTAGCGGGAGATGAGCAGTTCTTC,CASSENGLAGDEQFF
TRBJ2-3,once,.,TRBV11-2,TGTGCCAGCAGCTTAAGGGGTAGACCGTTCACGCAGTATTTT,CASSLRGRPFTQYF
TRBJ2-7,.,TRBD2,TRBV7-9,TGTGCCAGCAGCTTACCTCTTTTGCGGGAGGGCCACGACGAGCAGTACTTC,CASSLPLLREGHDEQYF
TRBJ2-5,.,TRBD1,TRBV5-1,TGCGCCAGCAGCTTGGCCTTGACAGGGGATGAGACCCAGTACTTC,CASSLALTGDETQYF
TRBJ1-5,.,.,TRBV4-1,TGCGCCAGCAGCCAAGACAGGGTTAGCAATCAGCCCCAGCATTTT,CASSQDRVSNQPQHF
TRBJ1-2,once,.,TRBV28,TGTGCCAGCAGTTTGGACCGCCGGGGAGATTTGTATGGCTACACCTTC,CASSLDRRGDLYGYTF
TRBJ2-7,.,TRBD2,TRBV4-1,TGCGCCAGCAGCCAAGATCCGGGGGGTGCCTACGAGCAGTACTTC,CASSQDPGGAYEQYF
TRBJ2-5,.,TRBD2,TRBV15,TGTGCCACCAGCAGAGGGGGGACTAACCAAGAGACCCAGTACTTC,CATSRGGTNQETQYF
TRBJ1-5,.,TRBD1,TRBV15,TGTGCCACCAGCAGCTGGACAGGAGGAAATCAGCCCCAGCATTTT,CATSSWTGGNQPQHF
TRBJ2-7,.,.,TRBV28,TGTGCCAGCACCCTCGGACAGAATACCTACGAGCAGTACTTC,CASTLGQNTYEQYF
TRBJ2-5,.,TRBD2,TRBV3-1/TRBV3-2,TGTGCCAGCAGCCTCCGGGTAGCGGGGGGGAGGGAGACCCAGTACTTC,CASSLRVAGGRETQYF